Each of the 8 T cell receptor beta chains below was sequenced from the same sample in a study of cytomegalovirus exposure and HLA in healthy donors. The primer mix had 60 Vbeta and 13 Jbeta primers. The data were produced by immunoSEQ multiplex PCR, yet TCRdb's version contains in-frame clones alone and is incomplete. The top ten hold 42% of the sample, which has roughly 27,000 clones, 62% seen once. Input material: PBMCs. Every receptor here comes from a male donor in good health and CMV-seropositive.

The V call is TRBV7-6, the J call TRBJ1-2; D uncertain. CDR3 length equals 13 residues. V was clipped by 0 bases and J by 7 bases, with 9 bases between them. CDR1 SGHVS and CDR2 FNYEAQ come from the germline V gene. In nucleotides, the CDR3 is TGTGCCAGCAGCTTAGCGCGGGGTAGTGGCTACACCTTC. Amino acid sequence: CASSLARGSGYTF. The full variable domain, with the rest looked up from reference TRBV7-6 and TRBJ1-2, is GAGVSQSPRYKVTKRGQDVALRCDPISGHVSLYWYRQALGQGPEFLTYFNYEAQQDKSGLPNDRFSAERPEGSISTLTIQRTEQRDSAMYRCASSLARGSGYTFGSGTRLTVV.

This clone was observed once. The genes are TRBV5-6 and TRBJ1-5; TRBD1 matches 8 bases. The V gene end was trimmed by 3 bases and the J gene end by 7 bases; junction bases not matched to a gene: 12. The CDR3 consists of 16 residues. CDR1 and CDR2 from the germline V gene are SGHDT and YYEEEE. The CDR3 sequence is CASSSRMTGAGQPQHF. As DNA, the CDR3 is TGTGCCAGCAGCTCTCGTATGACAGGGGCGGGGCAGCCCCAGCATTTT.

The rearrangement links TRBV6-1 to TRBJ1-2, with a tentative D call TRBD1 (5 bases). Germline lookup yields CDR1 MNHNS and CDR2 SASEGT. The ends were cut back, 6 bases at V and 5 bases at J, with 10 bases in the middle. This CDR3 is 12 amino acids long. As DNA, the CDR3 is TGTGCCAGCAGGGGGACTGCATATGGCTACACCTTC. Its translation is CASRGTAYGYTF.

This clone has a handful of counts. The chain combines TRBV7-2 with TRBJ1-6; D is undetermined. V lost 3 bases to trimming and J lost 0 bases, with 3 bases between them. This CDR3 spans 14 amino acids. Germline V gene sequence: CDR1 SGHTA, CDR2 FQGNSA. CDR3 protein: CASSFSSYNSPLHF. In DNA form, the CDR3 reads TGTGCCAGCAGCTTCAGCTCCTATAATTCACCCCTCCACTTT.

This chain uses TRBV6-6 with TRBJ1-6; 8 positions agree with TRBD1. The CDR3 sequence is 15 residues long. With 6 bases clipped from V and 7 bases from J, the junction kept 8 bases outside the gene matches. Germline CDR1 is MNHNY and CDR2 is SVGAGI (reference sequence). The CDR3 loop reads CASRLGQGGNSPLHF. The DNA of the CDR3 is TGTGCCAGCAGGTTAGGACAGGGAGGCAATTCACCCCTCCACTTT.

The chain is built from TRBV4-1 and TRBJ1-1; D uncertain. Germline V gives CDR1 MGHRA, CDR2 YSYEKL. With 0 bases removed from V and 1 base from J, the gap between germline ends came to 12 bases. CDR3 size: 16 residues. CDR3: CASSQERLSSNTEAFF. CDR3 DNA: TGCGCCAGCAGCCAAGAAAGACTCTCTTCGAACACTGAAGCTTTCTTT.

V usage is TRBV9 and J usage is TRBJ2-7; TRBD2 agrees at 16 bases. Losses at the gene ends were 0 bases for V and 3 bases for J; bases not matched to a gene: 3. CDR3 length equals 17 residues. From germline, CDR1 is SGDLS and CDR2 YYNGEE. CDR3 sequence: CASSVGGTSGRGYEQYF. The DNA of the CDR3 is TGTGCCAGCAGCGTAGGGGGGACTAGCGGGAGGGGCTACGAGCAGTACTTC.

This chain uses TRBV9 with TRBJ2-2, with 7 nucleotides matching TRBD1. CDR3 length equals 16 residues. CDR1 is SGDLS, CDR2 YYNGEE, per germline. V trimming: 1 base; J trimming: 6 bases; junction bases outside the gene matches: 9. This CDR3 reads CASSVSPTGFAGELFF. The CDR3 nucleotides read TGTGCCAGCAGCGTATCACCGACAGGGTTCGCCGGGGAGCTGTTTTTT.